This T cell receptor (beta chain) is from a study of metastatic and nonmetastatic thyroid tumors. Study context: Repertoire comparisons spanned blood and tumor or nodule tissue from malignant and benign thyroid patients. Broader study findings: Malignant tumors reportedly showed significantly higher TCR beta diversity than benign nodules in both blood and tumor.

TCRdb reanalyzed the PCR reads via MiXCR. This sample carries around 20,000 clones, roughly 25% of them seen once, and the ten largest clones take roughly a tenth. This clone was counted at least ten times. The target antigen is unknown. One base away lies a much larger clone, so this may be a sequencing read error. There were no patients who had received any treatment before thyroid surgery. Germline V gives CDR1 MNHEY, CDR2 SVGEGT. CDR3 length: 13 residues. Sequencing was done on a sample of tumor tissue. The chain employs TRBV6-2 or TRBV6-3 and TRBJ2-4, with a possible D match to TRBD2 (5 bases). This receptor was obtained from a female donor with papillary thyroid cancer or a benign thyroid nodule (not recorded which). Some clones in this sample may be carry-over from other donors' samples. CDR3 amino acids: CASLGVPENIQCF. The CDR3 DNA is TGTGCCAGCCTCGGGGTACCCGAAAACATTCAGTGCTTC.